This T cell receptor (beta chain) was found in a study of T cells in Graves' hyperthyroidism and ophthalmopathy. This clonotype has ten or more counts. Authors of the study amplified TCR beta CDR3 regions from RNA transcripts. Carried out on the TCR CDR3, a first-round RT-PCR used the HTBI primer set. A single record per CDR3 protein comes from TCRdb applying MiXCR to the multiplex PCR reads. The sample contains 90,000 to 120,000 distinct CDR3 sequences, approximately 15% of which appear only once. The V and J ends lost 5 bases and 0 bases respectively, with 10 bases between them. The V gene's germline CDR1 is GTSNPN and CDR2 SVGIG (reference sequence). The CDR3 is 13 amino acids.

The chain links TRBV30 to TRBJ1-1, with D maybe TRBD1 (6 bases). This clonotype was obtained from a woman between 50 and 59 years old with Graves' hyperthyroidism. The source material was blood. The CDR3 DNA is TGTGCCTGGGGAGGACAGTTGAACACTGAAGCTTTCTTT. Protein: CAWGGQLNTEAFF.